The subject of this entry is one T cell receptor (beta chain). Between the trimmed V and J ends, which lost 5 bases and 4 bases, there was a span of 9 bases. Germline V lookup: CDR1 MDHEN, CDR2 SYDVKM. The CDR3 is made up of 12 amino acids. Profiled with immunoSEQ multiplex PCR; TCRdb holds only in-frame clones, not every one. The repertoire holds tens of thousands of clones, with approximately 90% as singletons. This record comes from a study of blood T cell repertoires in COVID-19. Material: peripheral blood. This TCR was sampled from a man under 40 with acute or convalescent COVID-19. The chain recombines TRBV28 with TRBJ2-7; D is undetermined. The CDR3 nucleotides read TGTGCCAGCAGTCCTACAGCTTACGAGCAGTACTTC. Translated, it gives CASSPTAYEQYF.